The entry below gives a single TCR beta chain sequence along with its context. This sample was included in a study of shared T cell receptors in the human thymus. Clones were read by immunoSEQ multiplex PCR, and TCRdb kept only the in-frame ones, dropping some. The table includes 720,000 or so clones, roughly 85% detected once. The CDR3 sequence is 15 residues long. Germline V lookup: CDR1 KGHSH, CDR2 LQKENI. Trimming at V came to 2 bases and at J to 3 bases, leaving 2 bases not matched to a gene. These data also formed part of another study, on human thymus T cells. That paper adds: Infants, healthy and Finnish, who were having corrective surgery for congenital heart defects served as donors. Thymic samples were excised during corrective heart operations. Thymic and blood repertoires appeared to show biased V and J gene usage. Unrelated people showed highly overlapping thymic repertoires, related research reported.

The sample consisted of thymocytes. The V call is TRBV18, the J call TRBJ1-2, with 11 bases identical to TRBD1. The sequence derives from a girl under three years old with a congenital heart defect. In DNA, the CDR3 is TGTGCCAGCTCACCATGGGACAGGGGGGACTATGGCTACACCTTC. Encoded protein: CASSPWDRGDYGYTF.